A single sample gave rise to the 25 T cell receptor beta chains below, sequenced in a study of radiotherapy plus CTLA-4 blockade in lung cancer. Here immunoSEQ multiplex PCR was the method, and the copy in TCRdb shows in-frame clones only, minus some. The table has approximately 28,000 clones, about 77% seen once. The input for sequencing was peripheral blood, taken from a patient treated with radiotherapy plus ipilimumab. These receptors were taken from a human donor with non-small cell lung cancer that progressed on radiotherapy plus ipilimumab.

This sequence joins TRBV15 and TRBJ2-7; 14 bases align to TRBD2. V was pared by 3 bases and J by 4 bases, with 8 bases of the junction left unmatched. This CDR3 has 17 amino acids. Germline lookup yields CDR1 LNHNV and CDR2 YYDKDF (reference sequence). The chain's CDR3 is CATSRSGTSGSFYEQYF. In nucleotides, the CDR3 is TGTGCCACCAGCAGGTCAGGGACTAGCGGGAGTTTTTACGAGCAGTACTTC.

The rearrangement uses TRBV5-6 and TRBJ1-1, with TRBD1 as a possible D gene (5 bases). Germline V gene lookup returns CDR1 SGHDT and CDR2 YYEEEE. Between the trimmed V and J ends, which lost 3 bases and 1 base, there was a span of 13 bases. The CDR3 runs to 15 residues. DNA for the CDR3: TGTGCCAGCAGCTCCTCCGGGGGTACGAACACTGAAGCTTTCTTT. It specifies CASSSSGGTNTEAFF.

The chain combines TRBV2 with TRBJ2-1; 7 positions agree with TRBD1. Trimming removed 3 bases from V and 3 bases from J; junction bases left unmatched: 8. Germline-derived CDR1 and CDR2 are SNHLY and FYNNEI. This CDR3 has 16 residues. The CDR3 DNA sequence: TGTGCCAGCAGTGATACAGGGGTTGGGGACTACAATGAGCAGTTCTTC. Translating it yields CASSDTGVGDYNEQFF.

The genes are TRBV21-1 and TRBJ2-7; the table's D call of TRBD1 was not tested on the DNA. The end of the DNA fits TRBJ2-1 better, so the J call may be wrong. TRBV21-1 is labeled a pseudogene. There are 16 residues in the CDR3. The CDR3 protein is CASSAPGGQGADEQFF. The CDR3 DNA reads TGTGCCAGCAGCGCTCCGGGGGGACAGGGGGCGGATGAGCAGTTCTTC.

J is TRBJ1-1 and V is TRBV5-1; D perhaps matches TRBD1 (6 bases). Germline V gene lookup returns CDR1 SGHRS and CDR2 YFSETQ. This CDR3 is built from 11 residues. Trimming removed 5 bases at V and 8 bases at J, with 10 bases between. The CDR3 is CASRAGTEAFF. DNA of the CDR3: TGCGCCAGCAGAGCCGGGACAGAAGCTTTCTTT.

This clone has more than one count but fewer than ten. The V and J genes are TRBV7-8 and TRBJ1-1; D unresolved. Per the germline V gene, CDR1 is SGHVS and CDR2 is FQNEAQ. This CDR3 is built from 18 residues. V lost 2 bases, J lost 0 bases, and 19 bases lay in between. This chain's CDR3 is CASSLRGSRVIMNTEAFF. CDR3 sequence (DNA): TGTGCCAGCAGCTTACGTGGAAGTCGGGTAATTATGAACACTGAAGCTTTCTTT.

The V call is TRBV6-6, the J call TRBJ1-1, with D unclear. The CDR3 runs to 12 residues. Germline values: CDR1 MNHNY, CDR2 SVGAGI (reference sequence). Trimming cost V 3 bases and J 4 bases, with 6 bases left between them. The DNA for the CDR3 is TGTGCCAGCAGTTATGAGCTCACTGAAGCTTTCTTT. Translated, it gives CASSYELTEAFF.

This clone showed up just a few times. The chain uses TRBV5-8 and TRBJ1-6, with D unclear. Germline V CDR1 and CDR2: SGHTS, YDEGEE. Trimming cost V 4 bases and J 10 bases, with 12 bases left between them. The length of the CDR3 is 13 residues. The CDR3 coding sequence is TGTGCCAGCAGCCTGAACCAGAACTCACCCCTCCACTTT. It yields the protein CASSLNQNSPLHF.

This chain joins TRBV5-4 and TRBJ2-5; 11 bases match TRBD2. Germline CDR1 and CDR2: SGHNT and YYREEE (reference sequence). This CDR3 spans 15 amino acids. Trimming took 0 bases from V and 5 from J; bases not matched to a gene: 3. CDR3 protein: CASSLVAGGPETQYF. Written as DNA, the CDR3 is TGTGCCAGCAGCTTGGTAGCGGGGGGGCCGGAGACCCAGTACTTC.

The chain links TRBV2 to TRBJ2-6, with D tentatively TRBD1 (5 bases). Germline loops: CDR1 SNHLY, CDR2 FYNNEI. The germline V and J ends were trimmed by 7 bases and 2 bases, with 9 bases remaining between them. The CDR3 runs 14 residues. DNA of the CDR3: TGTGCCAGCAAGCAGGGCCCTGGGGCCAACGTCCTGACTTTC. It encodes CASKQGPGANVLTF. The entire variable domain, with the rest obtained from reference TRBV2 and TRBJ2-6, is as follows: EPEVTQTPSHQVTQMGQEVILRCVPISNHLYFYWYRQILGQKVEFLVSFYNNEISEKSEIFDDQFSVERPDGSNFTLKIRSTKLEDSAMYFCASKQGPGANVLTFGAGSRLTVL.

The chain employs TRBV13 and TRBJ1-2; 7 nucleotides align to TRBD1. The CDR3 runs 17 residues. Germline-derived CDR1 and CDR2 are PRHDT and FYEKMQ (reference sequence). V was pared by 5 bases and J by 1 base, with 13 bases of the junction left unmatched. CDR3 sequence (DNA): TGTGCCAGCAGCCCGGGAGGACAGGACCTCCTTAACTATGGCTACACCTTC. It specifies CASSPGGQDLLNYGYTF.

This sequence joins TRBV28 and TRBJ2-2, with TRBD1 matching over 11 bases. J lost 0 bases, V lost 6 bases, and 9 bases had no gene match. The CDR3 has 18 amino acids. CDR1 and CDR2 from the germline V gene are MDHEN and SYDVKM. For the CDR3, the DNA is TGTGCCAGCAGCCTCGGGACAGGGGGTACGGCGAACACCGGGGAGCTGTTTTTT. The encoded protein is CASSLGTGGTANTGELFF.

This clone was detected only a few times. The V call is TRBV4-3, the J call TRBJ2-2; TRBD2 aligns across 9 bases. Germline CDR1 and CDR2: LGHNA and YSLEER. J was trimmed by 3 bases and V by 2 bases; bases with no gene match: 4. CDR3 length: 16 amino acids. CDR3 DNA: TGCGCCAGCAGCCAATCGGGACTAGCACACACCGGGGAGCTGTTTTTT. Translating gives CASSQSGLAHTGELFF.

CDR3 nucleotides: TGTGCCAGTAGTCTCGGAGAAGGGTACAATGAGCAGTTCTTC. The encoded protein is CASSLGEGYNEQFF. V gene TRBV19 combines with J gene TRBJ2-1; D uncertain. CDR3 length: 14 amino acids. Germline V lookup: CDR1 LNHDA, CDR2 SQIVND (reference sequence). V lost 5 bases to trimming and J lost 4 bases, with 12 bases between them. The entire variable domain, with the rest obtained from reference TRBV19 and TRBJ2-1, is as follows: DGGITQSPKYLFRKEGQNVTLSCEQNLNHDAMYWYRQDPGQGLRLIYYSQIVNDFQKGDIAEGYSVSREKKESFPLTVTSAQKNPTAFYLCASSLGEGYNEQFFGPGTRLTVL.

This clone has just a few counts. This sequence joins TRBV29-1 and TRBJ2-1; D is possibly TRBD2 (6 bases). Germline V CDR1 and CDR2: SQVTM, ANQGSEA. Deletions cut 4 bases from V and 5 bases from J, with 21 bases between. The length of the CDR3 is 16 residues. CDR3 in amino acids: CSVVGPSGARDNEQFF. As DNA, the CDR3 is TGCAGCGTTGTCGGCCCCTCGGGAGCACGGGACAATGAGCAGTTCTTC.

V and J are TRBV11-2 and TRBJ2-1; possibly TRBD2 for D (6 bases). V shed 3 bases and J shed 5 bases, with 17 bases lying between them. The CDR3 loop spans 16 amino acids. The germline CDR1 and CDR2 sequences are SGHAT and FQNNGV. The DNA for the CDR3 is TGTGCCAGCAGCTTGGTAATCGGTTCGGGGGACAATGAGCAGTTCTTC. Residues: CASSLVIGSGDNEQFF. Together with reference TRBV11-2 and TRBJ2-1, the CDR3 gives the full variable domain: EAGVAQSPRYKIIEKRQSVAFWCNPISGHATLYWYQQILGQGPKLLIQFQNNGVVDDSQLPKDRFSAERLKGVDSTLKIQPAKLEDSAVYLCASSLVIGSGDNEQFFGPGTRLTVL.

The chain employs TRBV18 and TRBJ2-3; 8 bases align to TRBD2. The V gene's germline CDR1 is KGHSH and CDR2 LQKENI. There are 15 residues in the CDR3. The J segment lost 0 bases and the V segment lost 3 bases, leaving 2 bases of the junction unmatched. In DNA, the CDR3 is TGTGCCAGCTCACCGCCTAGCGGGAGCACAGATACGCAGTATTTT. This sequence encodes CASSPPSGSTDTQYF.

V gene TRBV30 combines with J gene TRBJ2-1, with TRBD2 matching 8 bases. The CDR3 runs 11 residues. CDR1 and CDR2 (germline): GTSNPN, SVGIG (reference sequence). Trimming removed 1 base from V and 13 bases from J; junction bases left unmatched: 3. Written as DNA, the CDR3 is TGTGCCTGGAGTGAACTAGCGGTTCAGTTCTTC. Protein sequence: CAWSELAVQFF.

V gene TRBV9 combines with J gene TRBJ2-3; D call uncertain. V lost 0 bases to trimming and J lost 2 bases, with 10 bases between them. Germline CDR1 SGDLS, CDR2 YYNGEE. The CDR3 contains 15 residues. This CDR3 is CASSVEGYLTDTQYF. Here the CDR3 DNA reads TGTGCCAGCAGCGTAGAGGGCTACCTCACAGATACGCAGTATTTT.

As regards this clone: The conserved phenylalanine or tryptophan is not found at the CDR3 terminus, so this likely reflects a read error. The DNA is omitted, as the CDR3 cannot be located on it reliably, and the CDR3 follows TCRdb's listing. V is TRBV7-8 and J is TRBJ1-2. With termini counted, the CDR3 has 12 amino acids. Germline V gene sequence: CDR1 SGHVS, CDR2 FQNEAQ. CDR3 residues: CASSYGLAGLVI.

The chain combines TRBV7-6 with TRBJ2-2; 7 nucleotides agree with TRBD1. The CDR3 totals 18 residues. V dropped 4 bases and J dropped 0; count of bases not matched to a gene: 11. Germline-derived CDR1 and CDR2 are SGHVS and FNYEAQ. CDR3 sequence: CASSSPLGTATNTGELFF. CDR3 nucleotide sequence: TGTGCCAGCAGCTCCCCCCTCGGGACAGCGACGAACACCGGGGAGCTGTTTTTT.

V is TRBV9 and J is TRBJ1-6; no firm D call. The CDR3 contains 12 residues. Per the germline V gene, CDR1 is SGDLS and CDR2 is YYNGEE. V was cut by 5 bases and J by 9 bases, with 9 bases left in between. For the CDR3, the DNA is TGTGCCAGCAGGGGTTTTGGTTCACCCCTCCACTTT. It codes for CASRGFGSPLHF.

The V gene is TRBV6-5, the J gene TRBJ1-1; D unclear. Germline CDR1 is MNHEY and CDR2 is SVGAGI. V was trimmed by 0 bases and J by 5 bases, leaving 16 bases between them. The CDR3 is 16 residues long. CDR3 residues: CASSYSKVRGGTEAFF. For the CDR3, the DNA is TGTGCCAGCAGTTACTCGAAGGTTCGGGGTGGAACTGAAGCTTTCTTT.

V gene TRBV28 combines with J gene TRBJ2-3; 7 bases are a match to TRBD1. CDR1 MDHEN and CDR2 SYDVKM come from the germline V gene. With 5 bases clipped from V and 4 bases from J, the junction kept 12 bases outside the gene matches. The CDR3 consists of 16 residues. The CDR3 DNA sequence: TGTGCCAGCAGTCCTCAGACAGGGAATAGCGCAGATACGCAGTATTTT. This codes for CASSPQTGNSADTQYF.

V is TRBV5-1 and J is TRBJ1-1; D not certain. Germline-derived CDR1 and CDR2 are SGHRS and YFSETQ. The CDR3 runs 13 residues. The germline V and J ends were trimmed by 0 bases and 5 bases, with 8 bases remaining between them. The DNA for the CDR3 is TGCGCCAGCAGCTTGGCCTATGGGACTGAAGCTTTCTTT. It yields the protein CASSLAYGTEAFF.